Presented here are 19 T cell receptor beta chains from one specimen sequenced in a study of beta chain features in type 1 diabetes. Sequenced material consisted of expressed TCRB transcripts (all of the isolated RNA was reverse transcribed). Produced via immunoSEQ multiplex PCR; TCRdb's table is partial and in-frame only. The repertoire holds 860,000 or so clones, with 15% to 20% as singletons. The sample was naive CD4+ T cells from blood. All receptors come from a young woman in good health.

This clone was detected only once. The chain couples TRBV28 to TRBJ1-2; D remains unclear. V was cut by 5 bases and J by 4 bases, with 20 bases left in between. Germline CDR1 is MDHEN and CDR2 is SYDVKM. The CDR3 sequence is 16 residues long. The CDR3 region has the DNA TGTGCCAGCAGTCCCGCCCCCGGGTCGGCCGGCTATGGCTACACCTTC. Translated, it gives CASSPAPGSAGYGYTF.

The chain recombines TRBV4-2 with TRBJ2-1, with 7 bases aligning to TRBD2. Losses at the gene ends were 5 bases for V and 7 bases for J; bases not matched to a gene: 5. The germline gives CDR1 LGHNA, CDR2 YNFKEQ. This CDR3 contains 13 residues. The CDR3 DNA sequence: TGTGCCAGCAGCACGGAGGGAGGGAATGAGCAGTTCTTC. Protein: CASSTEGGNEQFF.

J is TRBJ1-4 and V is TRBV2; D remains unclear. CDR3 length: 14 residues. V gave up 6 bases and J gave up 8 bases, with 16 bases separating them. The germline CDR1 and CDR2 sequences are SNHLY and FYNNEI. CDR3 in amino acids: CASSATGRAEKLFF. The CDR3 DNA sequence: TGTGCCAGCAGCGCTACCGGGAGGGCGGAAAAACTGTTTTTT.

The rearrangement joins TRBV25-1 to TRBJ2-7; D gene uncertain. The ends were cut back, 0 bases at V and 2 bases at J, with 5 bases in the middle. Per the germline V gene, CDR1 is MGHDK and CDR2 is SYGVNS. The CDR3 loop spans 13 amino acids. The CDR3 reads CASSEYSTYEQYF. CDR3 DNA sequence: TGTGCCAGCAGTGAATACTCCACCTACGAGCAGTACTTC.

Here the CDR3 DNA reads TGTGCCAGCACCCTCCCTACTAGCGGGACAACTGAGCAGTTCTTC. Its protein is CASTLPTSGTTEQFF. The genes are TRBV28 and TRBJ2-1, with 10 bases fitting TRBD2. V shed 7 bases and J 9 bases; nucleotides not matched to a gene: 12. Germline V gives CDR1 MDHEN, CDR2 SYDVKM. This CDR3 spans 15 amino acids.

The chain employs TRBV5-4 and TRBJ2-7, with D maybe TRBD1 (6 bases). The V and J ends lost 4 bases and 0 bases respectively, with 11 bases between them. Germline V gene sequence: CDR1 SGHNT, CDR2 YYREEE (reference sequence). CDR3 length: 14 residues. The CDR3 DNA follows: TGTGCCAGCAGCGCCGACAGGACCTCCTACGAGCAGTACTTC. It yields the protein CASSADRTSYEQYF.

This clone appeared once. The genes are TRBV28 and TRBJ2-3; no definite D call. Per germline, CDR1 MDHEN and CDR2 SYDVKM. Deletions cut 6 bases from V and 6 bases from J, with 10 bases between. This CDR3 spans 12 amino acids. CDR3 coding DNA: TGTGCCAGCAGCACCACACTGGATACGCAGTATTTT. This gives the protein CASSTTLDTQYF.

CDR3 coding DNA: TGTGCCAGCAGCACAGGACTCGCGTGGGAGCAGTTCTTC. Its protein is CASSTGLAWEQFF. The rearrangement joins TRBV11-2 to TRBJ2-1; D is perhaps TRBD1 or TRBD2 (5 bases each). CDR3 length: 13 residues. From germline, CDR1 is SGHAT and CDR2 FQNNGV. The V end lost 5 bases, the J end lost 10 bases, and 15 bases lay between the germline ends.

The rearrangement joins TRBV6-5 to TRBJ2-3; D not certain. V was clipped by 1 base and J by 3 bases, with 14 bases between them. There are 16 residues in the CDR3. Germline values: CDR1 MNHEY, CDR2 SVGAGI. DNA for the CDR3: TGTGCCAGCAGTTACTTCCCTGCACGGCCAACAGATACGCAGTATTTT. The encoded protein is CASSYFPARPTDTQYF.

The rearrangement links TRBV5-6 to TRBJ2-7, with D maybe TRBD1 (6 bases). The CDR3 has 14 amino acids. Trimming cost V 4 bases and J 2 bases, with 13 bases left between them. The germline gives CDR1 SGHDT, CDR2 YYEEEE. The CDR3 DNA reads TGTGCCAGCAGCCTATTGGACAGACCCTACGAGCAGTACTTC. This sequence encodes CASSLLDRPYEQYF.

This rearrangement joins TRBV7-9 to TRBJ2-7, with a weak D call TRBD1 (5 bases). Germline loops: CDR1 SEHNR, CDR2 FQNEAQ (reference sequence). Deletions cut 5 bases from V and 3 bases from J, with 14 bases between. This CDR3 comprises 14 residues. Here the CDR3 reads CASSQGANYYEQYF. The CDR3 region has the DNA TGTGCCAGCAGCCAGGGCGCGAACTACTACGAGCAGTACTTC.

The chain combines TRBV7-9 with TRBJ2-2, with TRBD1 matching over 11 bases. After removal of 7 bases from V and 5 bases from J, the junction contained 9 bases not matched to a gene. From germline, CDR1 is SEHNR and CDR2 FQNEAQ (reference sequence). The CDR3 covers 16 residues. The CDR3 loop is CASNGTGGYLTGELFF. Here the CDR3 DNA reads TGTGCCAGCAACGGGACAGGGGGTTACCTTACCGGGGAGCTGTTTTTT.

This chain joins TRBV29-1 and TRBJ2-1; 8 nucleotides line up with TRBD2. Germline loops: CDR1 SQVTM, CDR2 ANQGSEA. CDR3 length: 15 amino acids. The V segment lost 6 bases and the J segment 3 bases; nucleotides outside the gene matches: 10. CDR3 sequence reads: CSVGGSGLDYNEQFF. Written as DNA, the CDR3 is TGCAGCGTCGGCGGGTCGGGACTAGACTACAATGAGCAGTTCTTC.

This clone has only a few counts. V is TRBV15 and J is TRBJ2-1; TRBD2 aligns across 9 bases. The germline gives CDR1 LNHNV, CDR2 YYDKDF (reference sequence). The CDR3 extends over 16 amino acids. V shed 0 bases and J 8 bases; nucleotides not matched to a gene: 8. The CDR3 DNA follows: TGTGCCACCAGCAGAGATGAGGCGGGAGGGCCCCATGAGCAGTTCTTC. This encodes CATSRDEAGGPHEQFF.

This clone came up a few times. The V and J genes are TRBV9 and TRBJ2-1; D not resolved. The germline CDR1 and CDR2 sequences are SGDLS and YYNGEE. V shed 1 base and J shed 0 bases, with 5 bases lying between them. The CDR3 has 14 residues. The CDR3 protein is CASSVMSSYNEQFF. CDR3 nucleotide sequence: TGTGCCAGCAGCGTAATGAGCTCCTACAATGAGCAGTTCTTC.

This clone was counted a few times. The chain couples TRBV4-1 to TRBJ2-6; 8 bases agree with TRBD1. The CDR3 spans 17 residues. The germline gives CDR1 MGHRA, CDR2 YSYEKL. Losses at the gene ends were 1 base for V and 2 bases for J; bases not matched to a gene: 4. In DNA, the CDR3 is TGCGCCAGCAGCCAAGTTCCAGGGGGCGCTGGGGCCAACGTCCTGACTTTC. This encodes CASSQVPGGAGANVLTF.

This clone came up once. The chain carries TRBV7-3 and TRBJ2-1, with 10 bases that match TRBD2. CDR3 length: 18 residues. With 0 bases clipped from V and 6 bases from J, the junction kept 11 bases outside the gene matches. Germline loops: CDR1 SGHTA, CDR2 FQGTGA. CDR3 nucleotide sequence: TGTGCCAGCAGCTTAACGGCGGCTAGCGGGAGTTTAACCAATGAGCAGTTCTTC. Translating it yields CASSLTAASGSLTNEQFF.

The chain recombines TRBV28 with TRBJ1-1, with D perhaps TRBD1 (5 bases). The CDR3 has 15 residues. Germline CDR1 is MDHEN and CDR2 is SYDVKM. Between the trimmed V and J ends, which lost 6 bases and 5 bases, there was a span of 19 bases. The CDR3 DNA is TGTGCCAGCAGCCGACAGCGTTCAGATAGGACTGAAGCTTTCTTT. It codes for CASSRQRSDRTEAFF.

The V gene is TRBV4-2, the J gene TRBJ2-6; D is possibly TRBD2 (6 bases). The CDR3 covers 19 residues. CDR1 is LGHNA, CDR2 YNFKEQ, per germline. V was cut by 4 bases and J by 0 bases, with 19 bases left in between. The CDR3, as DNA: TGTGCCAGCAGCCGAGACAACCGGGAGCCTCCCTCTGGGGCCAACGTCCTGACTTTC. Translating gives CASSRDNREPPSGANVLTF.